Given below is one TCR beta chain in context. The record originates from a study of blood T cell repertoires in COVID-19. The junction had 5 bases not matched to a gene; V was cut back by 6 bases and J by 3 bases. This CDR3 contains 13 residues. The V gene's germline CDR1 is WSHSY and CDR2 SAAADI. Sequencing used immunoSEQ multiplex PCR; TCRdb keeps in-frame clones, though not all of them. The sample carries 30,000 or so clones, 91% recorded once. The TCR sequence derives from a human donor with active COVID-19. The donor label of this sample is uncertain. Specimen: peripheral blood. The chain employs TRBV10-2 and TRBJ2-7, with 7 bases aligning to TRBD2. The DNA of the CDR3 is TGCGCCAGCAGCGGGAGGACACTCTACGAGCAGTACTTC. Protein sequence: CASSGRTLYEQYF.